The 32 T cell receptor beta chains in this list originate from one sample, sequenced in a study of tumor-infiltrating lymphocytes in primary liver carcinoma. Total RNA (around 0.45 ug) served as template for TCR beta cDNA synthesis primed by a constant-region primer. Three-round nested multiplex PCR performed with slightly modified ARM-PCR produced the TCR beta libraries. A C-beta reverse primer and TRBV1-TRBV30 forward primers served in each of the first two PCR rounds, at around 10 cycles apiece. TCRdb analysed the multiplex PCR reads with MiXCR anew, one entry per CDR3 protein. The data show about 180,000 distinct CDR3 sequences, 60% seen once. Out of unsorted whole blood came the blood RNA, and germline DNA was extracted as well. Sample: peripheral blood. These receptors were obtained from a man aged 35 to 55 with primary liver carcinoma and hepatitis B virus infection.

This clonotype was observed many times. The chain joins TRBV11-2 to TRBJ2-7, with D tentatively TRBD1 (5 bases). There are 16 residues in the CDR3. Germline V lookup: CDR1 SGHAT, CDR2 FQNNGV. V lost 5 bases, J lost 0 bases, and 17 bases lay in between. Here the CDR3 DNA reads TGTGCCAGCAGCCCGCGAGTGGGGCCCAACTCCTACGAGCAGTACTTC. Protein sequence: CASSPRVGPNSYEQYF.

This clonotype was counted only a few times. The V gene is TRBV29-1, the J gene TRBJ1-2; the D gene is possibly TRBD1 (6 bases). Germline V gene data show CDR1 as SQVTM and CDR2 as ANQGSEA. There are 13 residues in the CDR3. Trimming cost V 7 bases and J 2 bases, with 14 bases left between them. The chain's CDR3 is CSASAGENYGYTF. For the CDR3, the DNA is TGCAGCGCCTCCGCAGGGGAGAACTATGGCTACACCTTC.

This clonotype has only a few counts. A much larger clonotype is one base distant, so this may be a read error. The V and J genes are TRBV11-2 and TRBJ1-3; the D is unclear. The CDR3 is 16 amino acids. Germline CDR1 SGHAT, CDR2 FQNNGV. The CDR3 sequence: CASSPYAGSSGNTVYF. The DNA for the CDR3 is TGTGCCAGCAGCCCTTATGCCGGGAGCTCTGGAAACACCGTATATTTT.

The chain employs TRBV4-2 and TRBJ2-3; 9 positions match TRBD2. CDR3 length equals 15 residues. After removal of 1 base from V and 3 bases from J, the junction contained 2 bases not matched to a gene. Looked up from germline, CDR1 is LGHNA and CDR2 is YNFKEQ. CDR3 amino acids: CASSQVLAGTDTQYF. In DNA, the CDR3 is TGTGCCAGCAGCCAAGTCCTAGCGGGAACAGATACGCAGTATTTT.

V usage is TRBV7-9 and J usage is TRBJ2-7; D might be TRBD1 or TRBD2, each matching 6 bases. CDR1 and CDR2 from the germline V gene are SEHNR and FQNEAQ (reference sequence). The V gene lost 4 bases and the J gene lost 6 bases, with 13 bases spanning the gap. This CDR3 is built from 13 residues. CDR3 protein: CASSSRGGTEQYF. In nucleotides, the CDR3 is TGTGCCAGCAGCTCTAGAGGGGGGACCGAGCAGTACTTC.

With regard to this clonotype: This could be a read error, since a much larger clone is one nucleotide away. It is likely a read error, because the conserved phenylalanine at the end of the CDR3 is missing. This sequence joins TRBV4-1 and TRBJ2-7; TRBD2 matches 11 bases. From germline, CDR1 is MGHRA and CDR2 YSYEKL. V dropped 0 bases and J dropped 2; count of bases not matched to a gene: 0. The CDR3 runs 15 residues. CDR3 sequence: CASSQEGLAAYEQYL. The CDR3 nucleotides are TGCGCCAGCAGCCAAGAGGGACTAGCGGCCTACGAGCAGTACTTA.

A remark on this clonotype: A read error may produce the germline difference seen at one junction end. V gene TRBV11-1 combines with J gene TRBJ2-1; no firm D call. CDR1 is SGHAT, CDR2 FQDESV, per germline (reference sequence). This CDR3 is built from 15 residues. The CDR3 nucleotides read TGTGTCAGCAGTCGGAGCAGGAGTGGGCACAATGAGCAGTTCTTC. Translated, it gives CVSSRSRSGHNEQFF.

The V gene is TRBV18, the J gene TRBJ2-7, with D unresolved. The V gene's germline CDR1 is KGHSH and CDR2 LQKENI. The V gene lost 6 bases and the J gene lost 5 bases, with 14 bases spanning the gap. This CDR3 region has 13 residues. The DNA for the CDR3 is TGTGCCAGCTCTCCCCCGGGCATCAACGAGCAGTACTTC. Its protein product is CASSPPGINEQYF.

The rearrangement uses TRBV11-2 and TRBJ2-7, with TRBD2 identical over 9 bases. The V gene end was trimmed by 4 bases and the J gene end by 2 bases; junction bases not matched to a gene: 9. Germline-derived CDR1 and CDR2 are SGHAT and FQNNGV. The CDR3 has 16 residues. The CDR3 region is CASSSFIAGAAYEQYF. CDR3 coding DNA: TGTGCCAGCAGCTCTTTTATAGCGGGAGCAGCCTACGAGCAGTACTTC. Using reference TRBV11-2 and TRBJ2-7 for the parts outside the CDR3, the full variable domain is EAGVAQSPRYKIIEKRQSVAFWCNPISGHATLYWYQQILGQGPKLLIQFQNNGVVDDSQLPKDRFSAERLKGVDSTLKIQPAKLEDSAVYLCASSSFIAGAAYEQYFGPGTRLTVT.

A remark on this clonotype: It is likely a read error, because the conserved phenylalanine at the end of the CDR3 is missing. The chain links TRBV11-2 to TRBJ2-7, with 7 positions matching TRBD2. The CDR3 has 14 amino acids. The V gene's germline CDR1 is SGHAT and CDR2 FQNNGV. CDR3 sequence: CAGSLGLGDYEQYL. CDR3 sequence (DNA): TGTGCCGGCAGCTTAGGACTAGGAGACTACGAGCAGTACTTA.

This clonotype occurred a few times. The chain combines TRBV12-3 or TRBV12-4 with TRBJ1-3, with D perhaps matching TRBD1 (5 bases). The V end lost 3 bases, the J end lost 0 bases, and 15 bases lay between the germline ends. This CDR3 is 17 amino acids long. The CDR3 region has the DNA TGTGCCAGCAGTTTCCTCGGGACGCCTAGCTCTGGAAACACCATATATTTT. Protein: CASSFLGTPSSGNTIYF.

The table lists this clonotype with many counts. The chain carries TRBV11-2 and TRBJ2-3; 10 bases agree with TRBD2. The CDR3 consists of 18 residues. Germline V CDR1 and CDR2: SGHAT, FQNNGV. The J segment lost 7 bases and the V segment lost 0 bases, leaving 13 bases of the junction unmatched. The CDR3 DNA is TGTGCCAGCAGCTTAGATCCGACTAGCGGGTCGCAGGTGCATACGCAGTATTTT. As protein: CASSLDPTSGSQVHTQYF.

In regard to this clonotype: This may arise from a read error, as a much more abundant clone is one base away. This CDR3 reads CAISLSPDTQYF. The CDR3 coding sequence is TGCGCCATCAGCCTTTCTCCAGATACGCAGTATTTT. The chain links TRBV4-1 to TRBJ2-3; D is uncertain. CDR3 size: 12 residues. Germline CDR1 and CDR2: MGHRA and YSYEKL.

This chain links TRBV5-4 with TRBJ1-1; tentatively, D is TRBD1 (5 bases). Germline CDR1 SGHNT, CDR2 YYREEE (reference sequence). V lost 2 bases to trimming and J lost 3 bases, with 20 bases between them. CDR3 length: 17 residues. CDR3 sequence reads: CASSLKGIAGVDTEAFF. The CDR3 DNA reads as TGTGCCAGCAGCTTAAAGGGGATAGCGGGGGTGGACACTGAAGCTTTCTTT. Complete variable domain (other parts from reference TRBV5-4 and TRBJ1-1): ETGVTQSPTHLIKTRGQQVTLRCSSQSGHNTVSWYQQALGQGPQFIFQYYREEENGRGNFPPRFSGLQFPNYSSELNVNALELDDSALYLCASSLKGIAGVDTEAFFGQGTRLTVV.

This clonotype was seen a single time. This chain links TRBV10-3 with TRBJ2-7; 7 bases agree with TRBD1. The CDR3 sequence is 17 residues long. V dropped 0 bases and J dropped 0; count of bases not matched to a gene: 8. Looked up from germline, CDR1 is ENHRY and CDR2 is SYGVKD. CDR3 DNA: TGTGCCATCAGTGAGTCCCAAGGGGACAGCAACTCCTACGAGCAGTACTTC. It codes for CAISESQGDSNSYEQYF.

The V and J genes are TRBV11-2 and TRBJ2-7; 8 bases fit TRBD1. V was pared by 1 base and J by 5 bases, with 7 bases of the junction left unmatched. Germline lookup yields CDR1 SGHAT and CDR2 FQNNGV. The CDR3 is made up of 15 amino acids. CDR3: CASSLVGDRPDEQYF. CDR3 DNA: TGTGCCAGCAGCTTAGTTGGGGACAGGCCTGACGAGCAGTACTTC.

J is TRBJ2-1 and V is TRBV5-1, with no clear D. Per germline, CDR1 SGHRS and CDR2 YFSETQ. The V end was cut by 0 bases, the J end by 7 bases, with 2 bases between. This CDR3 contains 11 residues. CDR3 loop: CASSLENEQFF. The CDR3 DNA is TGCGCCAGCAGCTTGGAAAATGAGCAGTTCTTC.

The CDR3 region is CATSDVTGTSASGEQFF. In nucleotides, the CDR3 is TGTGCCACCAGTGATGTTACCGGGACTAGCGCTTCAGGGGAGCAGTTCTTC. The chain recombines TRBV24-1 with TRBJ2-1; 10 nucleotides line up with TRBD2. The V gene end was trimmed by 3 bases and the J gene end by 10 bases; junction bases not matched to a gene: 14. This CDR3 contains 17 residues. Germline loops: CDR1 KGHDR, CDR2 SFDVKD.

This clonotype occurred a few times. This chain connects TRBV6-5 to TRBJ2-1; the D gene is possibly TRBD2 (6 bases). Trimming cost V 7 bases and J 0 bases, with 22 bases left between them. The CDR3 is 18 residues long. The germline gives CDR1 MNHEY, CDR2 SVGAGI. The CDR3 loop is CASTTGDFASSSYNEQFF. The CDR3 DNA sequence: TGTGCCAGCACCACCGGGGACTTCGCTAGCAGCTCCTACAATGAGCAGTTCTTC.

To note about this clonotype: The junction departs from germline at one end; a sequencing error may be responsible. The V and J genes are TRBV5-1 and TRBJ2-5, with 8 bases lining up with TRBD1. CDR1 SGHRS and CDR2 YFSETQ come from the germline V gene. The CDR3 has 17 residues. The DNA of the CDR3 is TGCGTCAGCAGCTTGGCGGATATGTCAGGGGGCGGTGAGACCCAGTACTTC. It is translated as CVSSLADMSGGGETQYF. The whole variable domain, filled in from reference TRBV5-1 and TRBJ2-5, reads KAGVTQTPRYLIKTRGQQVTLSCSPISGHRSVSWYQQTPGQGLQFLFEYFSETQRNKGNFPGRFSGRQFSNSRSEMNVSTLELGDSALYLCVSSLADMSGGGETQYFGPGTRLLVL.

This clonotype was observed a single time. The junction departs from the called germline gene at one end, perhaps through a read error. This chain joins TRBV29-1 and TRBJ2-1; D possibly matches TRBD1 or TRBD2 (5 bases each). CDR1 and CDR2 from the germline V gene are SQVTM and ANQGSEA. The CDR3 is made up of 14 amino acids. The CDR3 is CNVEGRSSYNEQFF. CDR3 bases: TGCAACGTTGAGGGGCGGAGCTCCTACAATGAGCAGTTCTTC.

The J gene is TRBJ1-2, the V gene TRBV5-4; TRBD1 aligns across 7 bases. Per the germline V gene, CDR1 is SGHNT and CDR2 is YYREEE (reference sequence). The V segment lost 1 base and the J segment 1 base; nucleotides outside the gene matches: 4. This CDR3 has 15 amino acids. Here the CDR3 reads CASSLRDSINYGYTF. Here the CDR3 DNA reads TGTGCCAGCAGCTTGAGGGACAGCATTAACTATGGCTACACCTTC.

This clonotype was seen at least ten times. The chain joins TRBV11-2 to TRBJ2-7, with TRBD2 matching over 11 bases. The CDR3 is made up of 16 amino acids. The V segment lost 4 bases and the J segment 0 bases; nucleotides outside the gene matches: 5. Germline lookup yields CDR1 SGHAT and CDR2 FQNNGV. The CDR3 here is CASSWGGLAGSYEQYF. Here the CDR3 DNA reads TGTGCCAGCAGCTGGGGCGGACTAGCGGGCTCCTACGAGCAGTACTTC.

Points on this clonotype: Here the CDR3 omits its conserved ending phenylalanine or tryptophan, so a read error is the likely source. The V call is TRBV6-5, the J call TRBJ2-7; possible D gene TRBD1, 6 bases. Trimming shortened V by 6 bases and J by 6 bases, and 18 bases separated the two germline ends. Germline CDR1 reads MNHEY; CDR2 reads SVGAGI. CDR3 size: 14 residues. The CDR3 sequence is CASSLGQPMSEQYL. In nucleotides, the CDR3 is TGTGCCAGCAGCCTCGGACAGCCTATGAGCGAGCAGTACTTA.

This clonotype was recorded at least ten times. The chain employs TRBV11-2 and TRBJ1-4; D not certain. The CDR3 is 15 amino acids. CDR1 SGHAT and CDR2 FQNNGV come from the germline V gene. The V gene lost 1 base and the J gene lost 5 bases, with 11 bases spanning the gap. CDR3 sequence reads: CASSLAQERNEKLFF. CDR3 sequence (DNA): TGTGCCAGCAGCTTAGCCCAGGAAAGAAATGAAAAACTGTTTTTT.

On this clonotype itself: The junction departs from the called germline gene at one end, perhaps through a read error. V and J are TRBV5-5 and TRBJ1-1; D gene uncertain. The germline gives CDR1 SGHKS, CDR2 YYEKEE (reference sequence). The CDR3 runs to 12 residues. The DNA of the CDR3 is TGTGCCAGCAGCTTGGCGACGACTGAAGTTTTCTTT. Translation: CASSLATTEVFF.

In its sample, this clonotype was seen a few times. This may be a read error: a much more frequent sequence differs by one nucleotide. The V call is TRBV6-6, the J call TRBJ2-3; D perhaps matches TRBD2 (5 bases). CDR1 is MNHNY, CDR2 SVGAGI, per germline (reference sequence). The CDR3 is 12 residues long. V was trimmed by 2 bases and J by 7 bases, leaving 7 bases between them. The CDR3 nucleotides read TGTGCCAGCAGTTACGAGGGAAATACGCAGTATTTT. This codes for CASSYEGNTQYF.

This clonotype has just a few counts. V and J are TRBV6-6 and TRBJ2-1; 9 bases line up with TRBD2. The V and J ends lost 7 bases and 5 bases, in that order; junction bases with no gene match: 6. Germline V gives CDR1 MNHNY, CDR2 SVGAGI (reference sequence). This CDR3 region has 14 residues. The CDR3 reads CASIQAGGHNEQFF. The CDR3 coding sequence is TGTGCCAGCATTCAAGCGGGAGGTCACAATGAGCAGTTCTTC.

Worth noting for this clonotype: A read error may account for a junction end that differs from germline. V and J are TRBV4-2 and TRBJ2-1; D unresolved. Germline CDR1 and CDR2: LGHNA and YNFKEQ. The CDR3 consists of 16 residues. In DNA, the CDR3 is TGTGCCAGCAGCCAAGGATCGTGGGCCCATAAAAATGAGCAGTCCTTC. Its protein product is CASSQGSWAHKNEQSF.

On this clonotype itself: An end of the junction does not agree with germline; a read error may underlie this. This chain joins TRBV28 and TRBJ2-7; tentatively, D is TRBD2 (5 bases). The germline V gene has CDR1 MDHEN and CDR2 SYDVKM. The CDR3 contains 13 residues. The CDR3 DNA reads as TGTGCCAGCAGTTTAGAGGGCGGCTACGAGCAATACTTC. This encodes CASSLEGGYEQYF.

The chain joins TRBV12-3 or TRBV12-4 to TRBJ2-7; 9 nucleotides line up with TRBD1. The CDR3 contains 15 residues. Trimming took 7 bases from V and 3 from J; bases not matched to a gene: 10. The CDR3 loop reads CASNTSGTGLYEQYF. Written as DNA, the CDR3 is TGTGCCAGCAACACCTCGGGGACAGGGCTCTACGAGCAGTACTTC.

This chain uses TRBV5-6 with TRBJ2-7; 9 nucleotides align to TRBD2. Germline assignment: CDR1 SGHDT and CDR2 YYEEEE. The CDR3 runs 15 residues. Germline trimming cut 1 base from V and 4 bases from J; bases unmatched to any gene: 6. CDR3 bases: TGTGCCAGCAGCTTGACTAGCGGGTTAGGGTACGAGCAGTACTTC. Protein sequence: CASSLTSGLGYEQYF.